The clone carrying this TCR beta chain appeared many times. The sample has other DNA sequences that encode this CDR3 too. The data are from a study of shared clonotypes between healthy human individuals. V was trimmed by 2 bases and J by 4 bases, leaving 6 bases between them. Germline CDR1 reads SGHTA; CDR2 reads FQGNSA. The CDR3 extends over 13 amino acids. This table comes from immunoSEQ multiplex PCR, and its TCRdb copy is limited to in-frame clones, with some not included. The data show 300,000 to 350,000 clones, about 73% seen once. The V and J genes are TRBV7-2 and TRBJ1-3, with D hard to call. Source material: memory CD4+ T cells sorted from blood. Regarding subset: CD45RA-negative fraction. This sequence was found in a man aged 30 to 45 in good health. The CDR3, as DNA: TGTGCCAGCAGCTTATCGGGGGGAAACACCATATATTTT. Translation: CASSLSGGNTIYF.